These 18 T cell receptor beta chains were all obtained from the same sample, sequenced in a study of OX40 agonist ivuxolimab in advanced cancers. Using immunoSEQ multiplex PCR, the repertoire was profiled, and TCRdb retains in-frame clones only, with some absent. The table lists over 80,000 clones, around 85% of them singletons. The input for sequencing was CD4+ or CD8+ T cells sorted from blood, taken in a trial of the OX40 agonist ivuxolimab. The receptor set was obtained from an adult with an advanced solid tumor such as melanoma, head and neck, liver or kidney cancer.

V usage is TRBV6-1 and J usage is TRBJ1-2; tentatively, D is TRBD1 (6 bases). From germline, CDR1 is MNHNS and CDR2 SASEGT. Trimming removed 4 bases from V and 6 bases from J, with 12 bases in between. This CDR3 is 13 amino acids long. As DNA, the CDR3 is TGTGCCAGCAGTGTCCAGGGGCGGGATGGCTACACCTTC. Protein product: CASSVQGRDGYTF.

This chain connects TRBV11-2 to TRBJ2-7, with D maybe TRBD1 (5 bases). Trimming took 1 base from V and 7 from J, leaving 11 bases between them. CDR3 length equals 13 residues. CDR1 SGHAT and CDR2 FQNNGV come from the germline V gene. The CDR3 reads CASSLGQYLEQYF. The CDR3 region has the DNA TGTGCCAGCAGCTTAGGACAGTACCTAGAGCAGTACTTC.

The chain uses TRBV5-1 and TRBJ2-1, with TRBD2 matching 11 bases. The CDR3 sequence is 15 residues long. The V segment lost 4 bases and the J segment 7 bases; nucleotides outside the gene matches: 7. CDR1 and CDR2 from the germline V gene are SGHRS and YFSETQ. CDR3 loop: CASSPIAGGGNEQFF. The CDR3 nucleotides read TGCGCCAGCAGCCCGATAGCGGGAGGGGGTAATGAGCAGTTCTTC.

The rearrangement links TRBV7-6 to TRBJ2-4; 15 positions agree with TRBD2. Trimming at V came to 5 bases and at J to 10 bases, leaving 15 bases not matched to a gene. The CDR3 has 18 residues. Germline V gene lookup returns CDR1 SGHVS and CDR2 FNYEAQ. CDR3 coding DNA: TGTGCCAGCAGCGCTTCGGGACTAGCGGGGGGCCGAAGGAGGATTCAGTACTTC. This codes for CASSASGLAGGRRRIQYF.

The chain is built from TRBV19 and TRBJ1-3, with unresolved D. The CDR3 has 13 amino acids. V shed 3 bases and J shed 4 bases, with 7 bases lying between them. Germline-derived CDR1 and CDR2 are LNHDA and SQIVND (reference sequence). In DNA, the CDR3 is TGTGCCAGTAGTATTCCCCAGGGAAACACCATATATTTT. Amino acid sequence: CASSIPQGNTIYF.

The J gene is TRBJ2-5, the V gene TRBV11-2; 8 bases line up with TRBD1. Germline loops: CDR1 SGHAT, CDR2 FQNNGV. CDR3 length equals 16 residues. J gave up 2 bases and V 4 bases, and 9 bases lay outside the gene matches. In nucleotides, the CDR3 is TGTGCCAGCAGCTCAGGAAATACAGGGGGACAAGAGACCCAGTACTTC. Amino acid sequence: CASSSGNTGGQETQYF. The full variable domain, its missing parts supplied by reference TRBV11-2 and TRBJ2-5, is EAGVAQSPRYKIIEKRQSVAFWCNPISGHATLYWYQQILGQGPKLLIQFQNNGVVDDSQLPKDRFSAERLKGVDSTLKIQPAKLEDSAVYLCASSSGNTGGQETQYFGPGTRLLVL.

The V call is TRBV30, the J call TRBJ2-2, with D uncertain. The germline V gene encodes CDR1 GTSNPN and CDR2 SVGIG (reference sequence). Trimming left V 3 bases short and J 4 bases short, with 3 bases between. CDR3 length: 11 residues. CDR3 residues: CAWRVTGELFF. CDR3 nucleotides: TGTGCCTGGAGAGTCACCGGGGAGCTGTTTTTT.

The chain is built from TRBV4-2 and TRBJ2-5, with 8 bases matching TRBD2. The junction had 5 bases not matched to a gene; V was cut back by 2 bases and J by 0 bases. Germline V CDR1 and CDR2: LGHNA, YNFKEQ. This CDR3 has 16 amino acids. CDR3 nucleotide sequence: TGTGCCAGCAGCCAACTCGGGAGGGCCAACCAAGAGACCCAGTACTTC. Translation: CASSQLGRANQETQYF.

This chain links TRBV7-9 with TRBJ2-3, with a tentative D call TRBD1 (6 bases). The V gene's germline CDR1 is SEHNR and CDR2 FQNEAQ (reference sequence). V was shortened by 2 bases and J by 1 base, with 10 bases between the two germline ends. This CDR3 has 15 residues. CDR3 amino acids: CASSLQGSRTDTQYF. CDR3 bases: TGTGCCAGCAGCTTACAGGGGTCACGCACAGATACGCAGTATTTT. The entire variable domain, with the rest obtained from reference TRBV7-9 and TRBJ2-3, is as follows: DTGVSQNPRHKITKRGQNVTFRCDPISEHNRLYWYRQTLGQGPEFLTYFQNEAQLEKSRLLSDRFSAERPKGSFSTLEIQRTEQGDSAMYLCASSLQGSRTDTQYFGPGTRLTVL.

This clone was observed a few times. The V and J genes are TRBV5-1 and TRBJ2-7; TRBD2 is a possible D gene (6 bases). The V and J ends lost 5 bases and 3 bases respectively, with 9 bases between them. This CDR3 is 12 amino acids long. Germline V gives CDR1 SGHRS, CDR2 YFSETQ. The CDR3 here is CASRASDYEQYF. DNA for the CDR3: TGCGCCAGCAGGGCTAGCGACTACGAGCAGTACTTC.

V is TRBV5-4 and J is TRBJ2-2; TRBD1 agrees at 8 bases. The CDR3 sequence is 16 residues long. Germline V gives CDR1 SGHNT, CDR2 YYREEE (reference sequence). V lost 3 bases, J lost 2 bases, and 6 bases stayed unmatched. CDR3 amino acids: CASSSPTGGNTGELFF. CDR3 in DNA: TGTGCCAGCAGCTCCCCAACAGGGGGAAACACCGGGGAGCTGTTTTTT.

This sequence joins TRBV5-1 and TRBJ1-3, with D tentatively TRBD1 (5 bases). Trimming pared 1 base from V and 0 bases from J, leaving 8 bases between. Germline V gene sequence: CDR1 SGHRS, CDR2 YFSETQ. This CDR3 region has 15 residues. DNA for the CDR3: TGCGCCAGCAGCTTGAGGGACCTCTCTGGAAACACCATATATTTT. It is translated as CASSLRDLSGNTIYF.

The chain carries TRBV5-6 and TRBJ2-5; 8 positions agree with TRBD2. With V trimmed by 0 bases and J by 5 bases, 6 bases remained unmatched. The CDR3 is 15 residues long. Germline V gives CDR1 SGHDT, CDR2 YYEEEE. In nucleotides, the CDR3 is TGTGCCAGCAGCTTGGTGGCGGGAGGTCAGGAGACCCAGTACTTC. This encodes CASSLVAGGQETQYF. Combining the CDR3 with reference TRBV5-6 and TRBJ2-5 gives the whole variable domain DAGVTQSPTHLIKTRGQQVTLRCSPKSGHDTVSWYQQALGQGPQFIFQYYEEEERQRGNFPDRFSGHQFPNYSSELNVNALLLGDSALYLCASSLVAGGQETQYFGPGTRLLVL.

The CDR3 sequence is CASSPVGQGALDTEAFF. CDR3 in DNA: TGTGCCAGCAGCCCTGTCGGGCAGGGGGCTCTTGACACTGAAGCTTTCTTT. The gene calls are TRBV11-1 and TRBJ1-1; 8 positions agree with TRBD1. The CDR3 has 17 residues. Per the germline V gene, CDR1 is SGHAT and CDR2 is FQDESV (reference sequence). The junction had 14 bases not matched to a gene; V was cut back by 5 bases and J by 3 bases.

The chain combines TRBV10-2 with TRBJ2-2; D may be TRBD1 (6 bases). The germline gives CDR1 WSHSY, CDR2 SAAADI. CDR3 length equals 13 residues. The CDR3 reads CASSGDRSGELFF. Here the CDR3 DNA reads TGCGCAAGCTCAGGGGATAGAAGCGGGGAGCTGTTTTTT.

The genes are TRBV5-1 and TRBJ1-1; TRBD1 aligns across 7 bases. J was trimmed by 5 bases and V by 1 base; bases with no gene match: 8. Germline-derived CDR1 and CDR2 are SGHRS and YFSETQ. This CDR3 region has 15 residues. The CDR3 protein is CASSLSTGVGTEAFF. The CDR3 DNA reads TGCGCCAGCAGCTTGTCCACAGGGGTGGGGACTGAAGCTTTCTTT.

CDR3 region: CASKKGRGPYEQYF. The CDR3 DNA is TGTGCCAGTAAGAAGGGCAGGGGGCCATACGAGCAGTACTTC. The chain is built from TRBV19 and TRBJ2-7; 8 bases agree with TRBD1. The CDR3 is 14 residues long. Germline loops: CDR1 LNHDA, CDR2 SQIVND (reference sequence). V was pared by 7 bases and J by 4 bases, with 9 bases of the junction left unmatched. The full variable domain, in which reference TRBV19 and TRBJ2-7 provide the parts outside the CDR3, is DGGITQSPKYLFRKEGQNVTLSCEQNLNHDAMYWYRQDPGQGLRLIYYSQIVNDFQKGDIAEGYSVSREKKESFPLTVTSAQKNPTAFYLCASKKGRGPYEQYFGPGTRLTVT.

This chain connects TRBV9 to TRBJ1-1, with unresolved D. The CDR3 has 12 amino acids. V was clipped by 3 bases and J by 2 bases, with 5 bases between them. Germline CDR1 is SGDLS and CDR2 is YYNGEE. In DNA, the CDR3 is TGTGCCAGCAGCGGCCTCAACACTGAAGCTTTCTTT. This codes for CASSGLNTEAFF.